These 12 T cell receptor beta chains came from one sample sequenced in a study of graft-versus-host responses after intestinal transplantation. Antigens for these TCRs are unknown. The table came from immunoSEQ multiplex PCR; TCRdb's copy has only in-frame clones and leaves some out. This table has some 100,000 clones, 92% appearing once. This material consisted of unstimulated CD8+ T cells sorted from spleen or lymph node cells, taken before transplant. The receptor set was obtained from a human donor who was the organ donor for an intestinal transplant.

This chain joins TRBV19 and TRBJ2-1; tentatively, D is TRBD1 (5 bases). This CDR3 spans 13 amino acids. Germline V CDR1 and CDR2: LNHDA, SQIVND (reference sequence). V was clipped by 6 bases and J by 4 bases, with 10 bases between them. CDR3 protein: CASSETEYNEQFF. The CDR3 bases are TGTGCCAGTAGCGAGACAGAATACAATGAGCAGTTCTTC.

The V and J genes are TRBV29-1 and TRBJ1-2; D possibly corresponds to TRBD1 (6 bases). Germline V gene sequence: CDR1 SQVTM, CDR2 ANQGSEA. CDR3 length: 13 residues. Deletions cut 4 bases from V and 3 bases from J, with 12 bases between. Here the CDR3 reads CSVGQADYYGYTF. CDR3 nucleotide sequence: TGCAGCGTTGGACAGGCCGATTACTATGGCTACACCTTC.

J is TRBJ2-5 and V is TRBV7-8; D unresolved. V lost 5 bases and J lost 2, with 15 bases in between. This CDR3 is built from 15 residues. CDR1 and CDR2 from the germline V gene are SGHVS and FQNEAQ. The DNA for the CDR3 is TGTGCCAGCAGCCCACGTGTCCCAGAACAAGAGACCCAGTACTTC. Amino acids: CASSPRVPEQETQYF. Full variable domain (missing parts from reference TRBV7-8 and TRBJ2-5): GAGVSQSPRYKVAKRGQDVALRCDPISGHVSLFWYQQALGQGPEFLTYFQNEAQLDKSGLPSDRFFAERPEGSVSTLKIQRTQQEDSAVYLCASSPRVPEQETQYFGPGTRLLVL.

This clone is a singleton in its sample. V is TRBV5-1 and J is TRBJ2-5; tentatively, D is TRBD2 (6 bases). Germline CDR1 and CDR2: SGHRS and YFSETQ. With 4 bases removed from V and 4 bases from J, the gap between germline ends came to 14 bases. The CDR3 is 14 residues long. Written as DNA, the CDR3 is TGCGCCAGCAGCATGACTAGTGGGGGAGAGACCCAGTACTTC. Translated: CASSMTSGGETQYF.

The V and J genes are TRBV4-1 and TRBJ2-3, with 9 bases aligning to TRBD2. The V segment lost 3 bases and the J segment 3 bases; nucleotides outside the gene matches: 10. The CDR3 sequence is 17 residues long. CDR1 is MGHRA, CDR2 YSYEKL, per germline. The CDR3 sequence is CASSHPGAGGGTDTQYF. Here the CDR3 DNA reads TGCGCCAGCAGCCACCCGGGAGCGGGAGGTGGTACAGATACGCAGTATTTT.

The DNA for the CDR3 is TGTGCCAGCAAGGACGGGGCGAACACCGGGGAGCTGTTTTTT. Its protein product is CASKDGANTGELFF. This sequence joins TRBV25-1 and TRBJ2-2, with TRBD2 as a possible D gene (5 bases). In germline, CDR1 is MGHDK, CDR2 SYGVNS. The CDR3 runs to 14 residues. V was cut by 7 bases and J by 0 bases, with 9 bases left in between. The full variable domain, with the rest looked up from reference TRBV25-1 and TRBJ2-2, is EADIYQTPRYLVIGTGKKITLECSQTMGHDKMYWYQQDPGMELHLIHYSYGVNSTEKGDLSSESTVSRIRTEHFPLTLESARPSHTSQYLCASKDGANTGELFFGEGSRLTVL.

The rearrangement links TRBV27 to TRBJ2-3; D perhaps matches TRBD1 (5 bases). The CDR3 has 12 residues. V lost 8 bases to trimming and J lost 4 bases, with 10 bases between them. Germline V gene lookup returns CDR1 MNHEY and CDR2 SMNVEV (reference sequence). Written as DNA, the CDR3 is TGTGCCAGCCGGAAAGGGGCAGATACGCAGTATTTT. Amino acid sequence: CASRKGADTQYF.

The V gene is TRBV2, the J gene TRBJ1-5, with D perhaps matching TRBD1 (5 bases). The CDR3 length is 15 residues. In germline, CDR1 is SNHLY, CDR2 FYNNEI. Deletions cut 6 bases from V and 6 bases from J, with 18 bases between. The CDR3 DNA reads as TGTGCCAGCAGCGTCACACAGGAAGCGGGTCAGCCCCAGCATTTT. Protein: CASSVTQEAGQPQHF.

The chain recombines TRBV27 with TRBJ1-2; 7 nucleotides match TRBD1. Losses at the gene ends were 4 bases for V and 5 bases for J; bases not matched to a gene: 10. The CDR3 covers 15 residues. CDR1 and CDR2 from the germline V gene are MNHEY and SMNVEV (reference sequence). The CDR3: CASSSGQSSPYGYTF. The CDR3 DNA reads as TGTGCCAGCAGTTCGGGACAGTCCTCCCCTTATGGCTACACCTTC.

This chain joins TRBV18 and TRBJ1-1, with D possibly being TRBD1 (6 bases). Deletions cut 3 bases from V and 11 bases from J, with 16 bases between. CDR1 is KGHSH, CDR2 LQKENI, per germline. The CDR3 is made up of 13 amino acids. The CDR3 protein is CASSPSGESEAFF. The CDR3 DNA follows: TGTGCCAGCTCACCCTCAGGGGAAAGTGAGGCTTTCTTT.

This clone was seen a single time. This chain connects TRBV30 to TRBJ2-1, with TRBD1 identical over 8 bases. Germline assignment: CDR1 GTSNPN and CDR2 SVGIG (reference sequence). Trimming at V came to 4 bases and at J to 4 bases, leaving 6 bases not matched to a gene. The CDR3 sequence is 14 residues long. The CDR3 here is CAWTTGTGYNEQFF. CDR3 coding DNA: TGTGCCTGGACAACCGGGACAGGTTACAATGAGCAGTTCTTC.

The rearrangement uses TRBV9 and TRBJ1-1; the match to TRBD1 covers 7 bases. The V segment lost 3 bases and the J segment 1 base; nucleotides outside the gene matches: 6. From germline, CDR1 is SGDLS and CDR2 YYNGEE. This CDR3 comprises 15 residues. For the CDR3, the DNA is TGTGCCAGCAGCGCTACAGGGGAACCGAACACTGAAGCTTTCTTT. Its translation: CASSATGEPNTEAFF.